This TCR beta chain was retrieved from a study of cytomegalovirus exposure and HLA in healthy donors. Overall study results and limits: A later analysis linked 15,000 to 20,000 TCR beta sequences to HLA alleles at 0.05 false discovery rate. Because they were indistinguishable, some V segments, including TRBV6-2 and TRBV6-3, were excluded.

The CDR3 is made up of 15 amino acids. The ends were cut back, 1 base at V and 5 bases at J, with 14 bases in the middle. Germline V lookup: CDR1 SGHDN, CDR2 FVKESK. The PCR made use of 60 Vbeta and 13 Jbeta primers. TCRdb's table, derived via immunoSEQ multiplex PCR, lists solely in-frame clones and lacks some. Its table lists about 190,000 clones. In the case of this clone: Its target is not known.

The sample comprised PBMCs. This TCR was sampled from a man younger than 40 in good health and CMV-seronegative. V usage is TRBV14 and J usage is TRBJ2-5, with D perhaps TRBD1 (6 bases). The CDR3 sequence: CASSQVQGGSETQYF. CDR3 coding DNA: TGTGCCAGCAGCCAAGTACAGGGTGGGTCGGAGACCCAGTACTTC.